The following is a T cell receptor beta chain sequence with its context. The TCRbeta library incorporated unique molecular identifiers. MiXCR, run by TCRdb on the PCR reads, gives a single entry per CDR3 protein. The sample records more than 550,000 distinct CDR3 sequences, roughly a tenth being singletons. These data originate in a study of T-cell reconstitution after alpha-beta-depleted transplantation in children. V lost 5 bases, J lost 7 bases, and 14 bases lay in between. The CDR3 has 14 amino acids. CDR1 is SEHNR and CDR2 is FQNEAQ in the germline V gene (reference sequence). Sequencing used PBMCs from the stem cell graft donor, obtained from the stem cell graft. The chain employs TRBV7-9 and TRBJ1-4; possibly TRBD1 for D (5 bases). The sequence was collected from a human donor who donated a stem cell graft to a child with acute myeloid leukemia. The CDR3 sequence: CASSPGWAGEKLFF. The DNA for the CDR3 is TGTGCCAGCAGCCCAGGGTGGGCAGGTGAAAAACTGTTTTTT.